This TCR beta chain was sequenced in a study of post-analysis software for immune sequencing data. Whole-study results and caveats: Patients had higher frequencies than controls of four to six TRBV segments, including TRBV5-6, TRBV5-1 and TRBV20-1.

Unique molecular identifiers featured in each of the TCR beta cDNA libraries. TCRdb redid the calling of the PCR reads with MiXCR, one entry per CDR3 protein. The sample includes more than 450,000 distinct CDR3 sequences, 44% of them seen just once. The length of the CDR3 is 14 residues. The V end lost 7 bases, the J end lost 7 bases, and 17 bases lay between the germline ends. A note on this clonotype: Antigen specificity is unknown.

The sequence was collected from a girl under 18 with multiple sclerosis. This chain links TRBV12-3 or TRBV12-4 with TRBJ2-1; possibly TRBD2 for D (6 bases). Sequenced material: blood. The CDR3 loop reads CASIRLAGKNEQFF. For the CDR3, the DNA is TGTGCCAGCATTCGATTGGCGGGGAAAAATGAGCAGTTCTTC.